The source of this T cell receptor beta chain is a study of blood T cell repertoires in COVID-19 (dated by TCRdb to 2018 to 2021). A note on the overall study: Collaborator samples came from the United States, Italy and Spain and covered acute and convalescent phases of COVID-19. Sample metadata almost always included a de-identified subject ID, COVID-19 status, age in years and sex. The repertoires were released in a freely available public database meant as a resource for research on the immune response to SARS-CoV-2. The material from the prospective study consisted of cDNA or gDNA derived from T cells, B-cell-depleted T cells, or PBMCs. HLA class I and class II types, where available, came from metadata supplied by the sample provider rather than from assay-based typing. The samples were drawn from two sources: the first 160 participants of the ongoing ImmuneRACE study, and fewer than 1,500 subjects contributed by 6 global collaborators. Subjects who had been exposed to COVID-19, were actively infected with it, or had recovered from it provided the deeply sampled blood TCRbeta repertoires that made up the dataset. What the study reported, not specific to this receptor: The quantity of clinical and demographic metadata differed by source and by participant and was supplied without curation.

The immunoSEQ Assay, a bias-controlled multiplex PCR, was used to amplify TCRbeta CDR3 regions from genomic DNA. The published analysis was carried out like this. Within the assay, amplification of reference gene primers was used to estimate how many nucleated cells each sample contained. To quantify the absolute abundance of each unique TCRbeta CDR3 rearrangement, sequence reads were collapsed and filtered. For each sample, productive Simpson clonality was calculated by taking the square root of Simpson's diversity index across productive rearrangements. Imported from immuneACCESS, the table was reduced by TCRdb to in-frame sequences with V and J called. These copies leave out some clones; in studies compared against another copy, an unresolved V gene accounts for under half, and the cause of the remainder is not known. V, J and clone size are taken as reported in that table, and D and trimming were inferred from the DNA itself. Across this sample there are 150,000 to 200,000 clones, with more than 75% seen only once. Jointly, the top ten make up under 5% of the sample.

Whole blood was collected in K2EDTA tubes by collaborating institutions according to the institutions' own protocols. For TCRbeta analysis, collaborators shipped samples in one of three forms: frozen whole blood, isolated PBMCs, or DNA extracted from either of those sample types. Details on this clone: Its specific antigen is unknown. No base-level quality is on record; no much larger clone is a single base apart.

Germline trimming: 6 bases from V, 6 bases from J; junction bases outside gene matches: 12. The CDR3 measures 15 amino acids from cysteine to phenylalanine. The CDR3 DNA has 45 bases and is translated from base 1. The germline V gene specifies SGHRS as CDR1 and YFSETQ as CDR2. This clonotype was sampled from a human donor in a cohort sampled during active COVID-19. The chain joins TRBV5-1 to TRBJ2-7; 10 bases in the junction line up with TRBD1. Material: peripheral blood. The CDR3 has the sequence CASTTMGQGSSEQYF. The bases are TGCGCCAGCACGACCATGGGACAGGGGTCTAGCGAGCAGTACTTC.